This T cell receptor (beta chain) was identified in a study of shared clonotypes between healthy human individuals. This CDR3 region has 15 residues. V lost 6 bases and J lost 2, with 14 bases in between. Germline V gene sequence: CDR1 LNHDA, CDR2 SQIVND (reference sequence). Those who donated were healthy HIV-negative adults, with no recent acute infections or vaccinations reported. A split of CD4+ cells into CD45RA+ naive and CD45RA-negative memory subsets was performed. Every immunoSEQ plate was one replicate of a subset's evenly spread DNA. Sequencing used immunoSEQ multiplex PCR; TCRdb keeps in-frame clones, though not all of them. The profile shows hundreds of thousands of clones, about three quarters of them singletons.

Sequenced: memory CD4+ T cells sorted from blood. Subset meaning: CD45RA-negative fraction. The TCR originated in a woman in her twenties or thirties in good health. This rearrangement joins TRBV19 to TRBJ1-3; D is perhaps TRBD1 (6 bases). CDR3: CASRTPTGPGNTIYF. The DNA of the CDR3 is TGTGCCAGTAGGACCCCAACAGGGCCTGGAAACACCATATATTTT.